This T cell receptor (beta chain) was recovered during a study of blood T cells in healthy people across ages. The use of a sample-barcoded 5' primer and a J-beta primer mix characterized a second PCR of about 7 to 12 cycles. TCRdb used MiXCR to reprocess the 5' RACE reads, holding one entry per CDR3 protein. The sample shows about 2 million distinct CDR3 sequences, 49% of them seen only once. Study-level results: Long-lived donors exceeded aged donors in naive CD4+ cells and diversity. Estimated diversity, derived from one million T cells, was regarded as an underestimate. Measured against age, TCR beta diversity per million T cells decreased in a roughly linear manner.

Isolation recovered at least 6.5 million PBMCs from every sample. Trimming took 5 bases from V and 2 from J, leaving 8 bases between them. The CDR3 has 13 amino acids. This clonotype was detected a few times. What it binds is not known. The rearrangement links TRBV12-3 or TRBV12-4 to TRBJ2-3, with D possibly matching TRBD2 (5 bases). The sample comprised blood. The sequence was obtained from a woman aged 40 to 50 in good health. Written as DNA, the CDR3 is TGTGCCAGCAGTCCAGCGGCCACAGATACGCAGTATTTT. Translating it yields CASSPAATDTQYF.